The rows below give T cell receptor beta chains drawn from one sample of a study of blood T cell repertoires in COVID-19. Clones were sequenced by immunoSEQ multiplex PCR, and TCRdb holds only the in-frame ones, with some missing. The table shows 330,000 or so clones, with more than 90% occurring only once. Input material: PBMCs or T cells enriched from blood (not recorded which). The receptors shown here come from a woman in her 30s who had recovered from COVID-19. CDR3s include the opening cysteine and the closing phenylalanine or tryptophan. The order of the fields is J gene, V gene, CDR3 length, D gene, clone size, CDR3 DNA, CDR3 protein. The D gene is left open where the match is weak. Rows may omit the clone size; those that give it use once, few, many or a size class.

TRBJ1-2	TRBV29-1	11	.	.	TGCAGCGGCGATTCGGAGCGGGGCTACACCTTC	CSGDSERGYTF
TRBJ1-4	TRBV11-1	15	TRBD1	.	TGTGCCAGCAGCCGACCGGGACAGGGGAACGAAAAACTGTTTTTT	CASSRPGQGNEKLFF
TRBJ2-2	TRBV11-2	13	.	.	TGTGCCGGATCCGGGGCGAACACCGGGGAGCTGTTTTTT	CAGSGANTGELFF
TRBJ1-3	TRBV2	16	.	.	TGTGCCACGCTATGGCAGGCTTTTAACTCTGGAAACACCATATATTTT	CATLWQAFNSGNTIYF
TRBJ1-2	TRBV29-1	11	TRBD1	once	TGCAGCGTTGGGGACAGGGAGGGCTACACCTTC	CSVGDREGYTF
TRBJ2-7	TRBV6-5	16	TRBD2	.	TGTGCCAGCAGTTTAAACGGGCGGGGGGGCCCCTACGAGCAGTACTTC	CASSLNGRGGPYEQYF
TRBJ1-5	TRBV18	16	TRBD1	.	TGTGCCAGCTCCCCCGGGACAGCGCTGGTTGGCCAGCCCCAGCATTTT	CASSPGTALVGQPQHF
TRBJ2-1	TRBV6-6	15	.	.	TGTGCCATCTCGACTAGTCTTAGCTCCTACAATGAGCAGTTCTTC	CAISTSLSSYNEQFF
TRBJ2-1	TRBV30	11	.	.	TGTGCCTGGAGTGTACTGTCGGGGCAGTTCTTC	CAWSVLSGQFF
TRBJ1-1	TRBV19	16	.	.	TGTGCCAGTAGTCACCGGGACACCCATAGGGGCACTGAAGCTTTCTTT	CASSHRDTHRGTEAFF
TRBJ1-2	TRBV5-1	15	.	.	TGCGCCAGCAGCCTGACAGCCGGGTCTAACTATGGCTACACCTTC	CASSLTAGSNYGYTF
TRBJ2-2	TRBV5-8	15	TRBD2	.	TGTGCCAGCACCCTAGCGGGGGGCGACACCGGGGAGCTGTTTTTT	CASTLAGGDTGELFF
TRBJ2-7	TRBV27	16	TRBD1	.	TGTGCCAGCAGTTTATCATACAGGGGCGGTTCCTACGAGCAGTACTTC	CASSLSYRGGSYEQYF